The 15 T cell receptor beta chains presented below share a single source sample, sequenced in a study of CXCR3-negative and CXCR3-positive naive CD8 T cells. Regarding the study as a whole: When CXCR3-positive naive cells were set against CXCR3-negative naive cells, the former had more hydrophobic TRB CDR3s.

Their antigen targets remain unknown. With UMI labels, 5' RACE was used to prepare the TRB cDNA libraries. Using the 5' RACE reads, TCRdb records one entry per CDR3 protein without DNA. The data include about 89,000 distinct CDR3 sequences; the top ten clones carry approximately 0.54%. The sequencing input was naive CXCR3+ CD8+ T cells from blood. Subset defined: CD45RO-CCR7+CD27+CD95- naive CD8+ T cells expressing CXCR3 (TNR3+). The receptor set was obtained from a human donor in good health. Some clones in this sample may be carry-over from other donors' samples.

The chain is built from TRBV7-6 and TRBJ2-3; without DNA, the TCRdb call of TRBD1 cannot be checked. The CDR3 extends over 14 amino acids. CDR1 is SGHVS and CDR2 is FNYEAQ in the germline V gene. The CDR3 is CASSLGGGADTQYF. The whole variable domain, filled in from reference TRBV7-6 and TRBJ2-3, reads GAGVSQSPRYKVTKRGQDVALRCDPISGHVSLYWYRQALGQGPEFLTYFNYEAQQDKSGLPNDRFSAERPEGSISTLTIQRTEQRDSAMYRCASSLGGGADTQYFGPGTRLTVL.

CDR3 protein: CASSFSNEQFF. This sequence joins TRBV7-9 and TRBJ2-1. Germline V gene lookup returns CDR1 SEHNR and CDR2 FQNEAQ (reference sequence). The CDR3 has 11 amino acids.

The chain recombines TRBV7-9 with TRBJ1-1. This CDR3 has 14 amino acids. Looked up from germline, CDR1 is SEHNR and CDR2 is FQNEAQ (reference sequence). The CDR3 loop is CASSLVGRDTEAFF.

The chain couples TRBV4-2 to TRBJ2-7; TCRdb picks TRBD1, but there is no DNA to check that call. Germline-derived CDR1 and CDR2 are LGHNA and YNFKEQ. This CDR3 contains 15 residues. The CDR3: CASSQGLQGTYEQYF.

The chain carries TRBV11-2 and TRBJ2-3; lacking DNA, the TRBD2 call made by TCRdb goes unchecked. Germline lookup yields CDR1 SGHAT and CDR2 FQNNGV. The CDR3 contains 17 residues. CDR3: CASSLARTPAGPDTQYF.

This chain connects TRBV7-9 to TRBJ2-2; TCRdb outputs TRBD2, but without DNA this stays unchecked. Per germline, CDR1 SEHNR and CDR2 FQNEAQ (reference sequence). The CDR3 spans 17 residues. The CDR3: CASSPTSGRTNTGELFF.

This sequence joins TRBV28 and TRBJ2-4; no DNA is available, so the TRBD1 call from TCRdb remains unchecked. Germline CDR1 is MDHEN and CDR2 is SYDVKM. This CDR3 has 14 residues. CDR3 in amino acids: CASSSTPDLNIQYF.

The gene calls are TRBV7-7 and TRBJ2-3; TCRdb names TRBD1, which stays unverified in the absence of DNA. Per germline, CDR1 SSHAT and CDR2 FNYEAQ (reference sequence). The CDR3 runs to 15 residues. This CDR3 reads CASSPQGRGQDTQYF.

The chain employs TRBV29-1 and TRBJ2-1; TCRdb designates TRBD2, a call that cannot be tested without DNA. This CDR3 is built from 12 residues. CDR1 is SQVTM and CDR2 is ANQGSEA in the germline V gene. CDR3 amino acids: CSAQGAGGEQFF.

This clonotype is labeled medium-sized based on frequency. The CDR3 loop reads CASSLGGDTQYF. The chain carries TRBV5-1 and TRBJ2-3. The CDR3 consists of 12 residues. Germline lookup yields CDR1 SGHRS and CDR2 YFSETQ.

The V and J genes are TRBV25-1 and TRBJ2-2; TCRdb's D call of TRBD1 is untestable without DNA. Germline CDR1 MGHDK, CDR2 SYGVNS. This CDR3 is built from 14 residues. The CDR3 sequence is CASSEWKGDGELFF.

The chain uses TRBV6-1 and TRBJ2-5; the D call of TRBD2 rests on TCRdb alone, since no DNA is present to check it. The CDR3 runs 14 residues. Germline V lookup: CDR1 MNHNS, CDR2 SASEGT. CDR3: CASTLAGDRKTQYF.

The chain recombines TRBV28 with TRBJ2-2. The CDR3 has 16 amino acids. Per germline, CDR1 MDHEN and CDR2 SYDVKM. CDR3 loop: CASLTGEPTDTGELFF. Full variable domain (remainder filled in from reference TRBV28 and TRBJ2-2): DVKVTQSSRYLVKRTGEKVFLECVQDMDHENMFWYRQDPGLGLRLIYFSYDVKMKEKGDIPEGYSVSREKKERFSLILESASTNQTSMYLCASLTGEPTDTGELFFGEGSRLTVL.

The chain uses TRBV28 and TRBJ1-6; TCRdb reports TRBD1, a call that lacks DNA to check it against. This CDR3 contains 16 residues. CDR1 is MDHEN, CDR2 SYDVKM, per germline. CDR3 sequence reads: CASSLGTGDHNSPLHF.

The V call is TRBV6-2 or TRBV6-3, the J call TRBJ2-2; TCRdb picks TRBD2, but there is no DNA to check that call. The CDR3 spans 13 residues. The germline gives CDR1 MNHEY, CDR2 SVGEGT. CDR3 sequence: CASGPWVTGELFF.